This passage covers 15 T cell receptor beta chains from one sample sequenced in a study of response to subunit inactivated influenza vaccine. TCRdb redid the calling of the RT-PCR reads with MiXCR, one entry per CDR3 protein. The table has 500,000 to 600,000 distinct CDR3 sequences, 7.6% seen once. The source material was PBMCs from blood, sampled less than 30 months after vaccination. Every receptor here comes from a man between 45 and 75 years old who received an inactivated influenza vaccine.

This clonotype occurred a few times. V is TRBV4-3 and J is TRBJ2-1; 7 positions agree with TRBD2. The V gene's germline CDR1 is LGHNA and CDR2 YSLEER. V lost 0 bases to trimming and J lost 7 bases; unmatched junction nucleotides: 15. The CDR3 totals 18 residues. CDR3 protein: CASSQDRSGAGFLNEQFF. CDR3 coding DNA: TGCGCCAGCAGCCAAGATCGGTCGGGAGCGGGGTTCCTTAATGAGCAGTTCTTC.

This chain connects TRBV28 to TRBJ2-3; maybe TRBD2 (5 bases). From germline, CDR1 is MDHEN and CDR2 SYDVKM. The length of the CDR3 is 16 residues. V lost 6 bases and J 4 bases, leaving 20 bases between the germline ends. The CDR3 here is CASSSGVTVAADTQYF. Here the CDR3 DNA reads TGTGCCAGCAGCAGCGGCGTAACAGTAGCCGCAGATACGCAGTATTTT.

This clonotype was seen ten or more times. The chain links TRBV5-1 to TRBJ2-2, with D perhaps TRBD1 or TRBD2 (5 bases each). Germline lookup yields CDR1 SGHRS and CDR2 YFSETQ. V was shortened by 4 bases and J by 7 bases, with 20 bases between the two germline ends. There are 16 residues in the CDR3. The CDR3 spells CASSKSGTERLGELFF. CDR3 nucleotides: TGCGCCAGCAGCAAGTCCGGGACGGAGCGCCTCGGGGAGCTGTTTTTT.

This clonotype showed up many times. The chain joins TRBV18 to TRBJ2-2; 11 bases agree with TRBD1. Trimming took 4 bases from V and 4 from J; bases not matched to a gene: 8. Germline V gene data show CDR1 as KGHSH and CDR2 as LQKENI. This CDR3 region has 17 residues. The CDR3 reads CASSLRTGTGGTGELFF. The CDR3 DNA reads as TGTGCCAGCTCACTTCGTACCGGGACAGGGGGCACCGGGGAGCTGTTTTTT.

The chain joins TRBV10-3 to TRBJ1-1, with a possible D match to TRBD1 (5 bases). V gave up 6 bases and J gave up 3 bases, with 17 bases separating them. The CDR3 has 15 amino acids. CDR1 is ENHRY and CDR2 is SYGVKD in the germline V gene. CDR3 amino acids: CAIRGLEGWDTEAFF. In DNA form, the CDR3 reads TGTGCCATCAGGGGCTTGGAGGGGTGGGACACTGAAGCTTTCTTT.

This clonotype was seen repeatedly, ten times or more. The chain recombines TRBV5-6 with TRBJ2-7; 7 bases are shared with TRBD2. Germline-derived CDR1 and CDR2 are SGHDT and YYEEEE. With V trimmed by 5 bases and J by 5 bases, 7 bases remained unmatched. CDR3 length: 13 residues. The CDR3 coding sequence is TGTGCCAGCAGTCCCGGGACTACCCACGAGCAGTACTTC. This translates into CASSPGTTHEQYF.

About this clonotype itself: It may be a read error: a sequence one base away is much more abundant. The chain links TRBV7-2 to TRBJ2-3; 10 bases match TRBD1. CDR3 length: 15 residues. CDR1 SGHTA and CDR2 FQGNSA come from the germline V gene. The CDR3 is CASRGQGFFADTRYF. CDR3 bases: TGTGCCAGCAGGGGACAGGGGTTTTTCGCAGATACGCGGTATTTT.

A few counts support this clonotype. J is TRBJ1-3 and V is TRBV7-9, with TRBD1 as a possible D gene (5 bases). Germline V gene data show CDR1 as SEHNR and CDR2 as FQNEAQ (reference sequence). The CDR3 has 16 residues. Trimming took off 1 base at V and 0 bases at J, with 10 bases between the two ends. CDR3: CASSLEPGISGNTIYF. CDR3 in DNA: TGTGCCAGCAGCTTAGAGCCAGGGATCTCTGGAAACACCATATATTTT.

This clonotype was observed at least ten times. This sequence joins TRBV11-2 and TRBJ2-3, with TRBD2 matching 12 bases. Germline V gene lookup returns CDR1 SGHAT and CDR2 FQNNGV. After removal of 0 bases from V and 3 bases from J, the junction contained 4 bases not matched to a gene. CDR3 length: 17 amino acids. The CDR3: CASSLDLAGGFTDTQYF. CDR3 coding DNA: TGTGCCAGCAGCTTAGATCTAGCGGGGGGGTTTACAGATACGCAGTATTTT. Looking up the rest from reference TRBV11-2 and TRBJ2-3 gives the full variable domain: EAGVAQSPRYKIIEKRQSVAFWCNPISGHATLYWYQQILGQGPKLLIQFQNNGVVDDSQLPKDRFSAERLKGVDSTLKIQPAKLEDSAVYLCASSLDLAGGFTDTQYFGPGTRLTVL.

This clonotype was seen more than once but under ten times. CDR3: CASSEWGQGPGAFF. The CDR3 DNA reads as TGTGCCAGCAGTGAATGGGGACAGGGCCCGGGTGCTTTCTTT. The J gene is TRBJ1-1, the V gene TRBV25-1; 9 nucleotides match TRBD1. The germline V gene has CDR1 MGHDK and CDR2 SYGVNS. The CDR3 is 14 amino acids. Trimming at V came to 1 base and at J to 11 bases, leaving 8 bases not matched to a gene.

The chain employs TRBV11-1 and TRBJ2-7; D unclear. V lost 2 bases, J lost 3 bases, and 11 bases lay in between. Per germline, CDR1 SGHAT and CDR2 FQDESV (reference sequence). The CDR3 is made up of 14 amino acids. In DNA form, the CDR3 reads TGTGCCAGCAGCTTAAGCCCACCTCTCTACGAGCAGTACTTC. Its protein is CASSLSPPLYEQYF.

The chain uses TRBV20-1 and TRBJ1-1; 10 bases map to TRBD1. Germline values: CDR1 DFQATT, CDR2 SNEGSKA (reference sequence). The V gene end was trimmed by 3 bases and the J gene end by 1 base; junction bases not matched to a gene: 5. The CDR3 runs 15 residues. In DNA form, the CDR3 reads TGCAGTGCTAGCGGGGACAGGGGTTCGAACACTGAAGCTTTCTTT. Translation gives CSASGDRGSNTEAFF.

This clonotype was detected a few times. This CDR3 reads CATSPGLAEWETQYF. The DNA for the CDR3 is TGTGCCACCAGTCCCGGGCTAGCTGAGTGGGAGACCCAGTACTTC. The chain uses TRBV24-1 and TRBJ2-5; D possibly corresponds to TRBD2 (5 bases). The CDR3 sequence is 15 residues long. Germline V lookup: CDR1 KGHDR, CDR2 SFDVKD. With 6 bases removed from V and 5 bases from J, the gap between germline ends came to 18 bases.

This chain joins TRBV20-1 and TRBJ2-3, with 13 nucleotides matching TRBD2. V lost 6 bases, J lost 3 bases, and 12 bases stayed unmatched. CDR3 length: 17 amino acids. Per germline, CDR1 DFQATT and CDR2 SNEGSKA (reference sequence). The CDR3 protein is CSAMGLAGIVITDTQYF. The CDR3 coding sequence is TGCAGTGCAATGGGACTAGCGGGGATAGTTATTACAGATACGCAGTATTTT.

The table lists this clonotype with many counts. J is TRBJ2-6 and V is TRBV5-1, with a weak D call TRBD1 (5 bases). There are 16 residues in the CDR3. Between the trimmed V and J ends, which lost 1 base and 2 bases, there was a span of 10 bases. The germline gives CDR1 SGHRS, CDR2 YFSETQ. CDR3 amino acids: CASSLPGRAGANVLTF. The DNA for the CDR3 is TGCGCCAGCAGCTTGCCGGGCAGGGCTGGGGCCAACGTCCTGACTTTC.